The 29 T cell receptor beta chains below were found in one sample sequenced in a study of blood T cell repertoires in COVID-19. Assay: immunoSEQ multiplex PCR; the TCRdb copy retains only in-frame clones and omits some. Of about 250,000 clones in the sample, around 88% were seen once. The material sequenced was peripheral blood. Receptor source: a woman of 80 years or more with COVID-19, enrolled during active disease.

Written as DNA, the CDR3 is TGTGCCAGCAGTATCCGACAGGGTACTAATGAAAAACTGTTTTTT. Encoded protein: CASSIRQGTNEKLFF. This chain uses TRBV28 with TRBJ1-4; 7 nucleotides match TRBD1. The length of the CDR3 is 15 residues. V was pared by 5 bases and J by 2 bases, with 5 bases of the junction left unmatched. CDR1 is MDHEN and CDR2 is SYDVKM in the germline V gene. Full variable domain (missing parts from reference TRBV28 and TRBJ1-4): DVKVTQSSRYLVKRTGEKVFLECVQDMDHENMFWYRQDPGLGLRLIYFSYDVKMKEKGDIPEGYSVSREKKERFSLILESASTNQTSMYLCASSIRQGTNEKLFFGSGTQLSVL.

V gene TRBV2 combines with J gene TRBJ1-4; D uncertain. Germline V gives CDR1 SNHLY, CDR2 FYNNEI. Trimming stripped 8 bases from V and 7 bases from J, with 14 bases between. The CDR3 totals 13 residues. The DNA for the CDR3 is TGTGCCAGCGACAAGGAGGGTCTTGAAAAACTGTTTTTT. Translated: CASDKEGLEKLFF.

This rearrangement joins TRBV14 to TRBJ2-2; the match to TRBD2 covers 9 bases. The CDR3 loop spans 15 amino acids. J was trimmed by 6 bases and V by 4 bases; bases with no gene match: 6. Germline V gene data show CDR1 as SGHDN and CDR2 as FVKESK. CDR3 loop: CASSPGLARPGELFF. The DNA of the CDR3 is TGTGCCAGCAGCCCGGGACTAGCCCGCCCCGGGGAGCTGTTTTTT.

The V gene is TRBV3-1 (or the pseudogene TRBV3-2), the J gene TRBJ2-3; a weak D match, TRBD2 (5 bases). The CDR3 has 16 amino acids. Trimming took off 4 bases at V and 2 bases at J, with 16 bases between the two ends. Germline assignment: CDR1 LGHDT and CDR2 YNNKEL (reference sequence). CDR3 nucleotides: TGTGCCAGCAGCCGAGACCTGGGGAGTAACACAGATACGCAGTATTTT. It yields the protein CASSRDLGSNTDTQYF.

The rearrangement joins TRBV5-1 to TRBJ2-3, with D hard to call. V was trimmed by 7 bases and J by 3 bases, leaving 21 bases between them. The germline V gene has CDR1 SGHRS and CDR2 YFSETQ. This CDR3 spans 16 amino acids. Here the CDR3 reads CASFPSAGFGTDTQYF. For the CDR3, the DNA is TGCGCCAGCTTTCCCAGCGCCGGGTTTGGGACAGATACGCAGTATTTT.

This clone was observed a handful of times. The V call is TRBV5-6, the J call TRBJ1-2; possible D gene TRBD1, 5 bases. CDR1 is SGHDT, CDR2 YYEEEE, per germline. Deletions cut 1 base from V and 8 bases from J, with 12 bases between. The CDR3 is 13 amino acids. CDR3: CASSLLGLVGYTF. Here the CDR3 DNA reads TGTGCCAGCAGCTTGCTGGGGCTGGTAGGCTACACCTTC.

The rearrangement uses TRBV4-2 and TRBJ1-4, with 10 bases identical to TRBD1. The ends lost 3 bases at V and 0 bases at J; junction bases unmatched: 10. Germline CDR1 LGHNA, CDR2 YNFKEQ. This CDR3 contains 19 residues. The CDR3 reads CASSQEIGTGEATNEKLFF. CDR3 coding DNA: TGTGCCAGCAGCCAGGAGATTGGGACAGGGGAAGCAACTAATGAAAAACTGTTTTTT.

The chain is built from TRBV4-1 and TRBJ2-7, with 8 positions matching TRBD2. The J segment lost 6 bases and the V segment lost 0 bases, leaving 13 bases of the junction unmatched. The CDR3 is 17 residues long. In germline, CDR1 is MGHRA, CDR2 YSYEKL. The CDR3, as DNA: TGCGCCAGCAGCCAAGATACCGGGGGGGCGGTAAAGGGCGAGCAGTACTTC. Residues: CASSQDTGGAVKGEQYF.

The J gene is TRBJ2-2, the V gene TRBV3-1 (or the pseudogene TRBV3-2); a possible D gene is TRBD1 (6 bases). Germline CDR1 and CDR2: LGHDT and YNNKEL (reference sequence). CDR3 length: 17 residues. The V end lost 0 bases, the J end lost 4 bases, and 15 bases lay between the germline ends. This CDR3 is CASSQDPAGASTGELFF. The CDR3, as DNA: TGTGCCAGCAGCCAAGACCCCGCAGGGGCAAGCACCGGGGAGCTGTTTTTT.

The rearrangement joins TRBV28 to TRBJ2-5; 11 nucleotides match TRBD2. Trimming took 2 bases from V and 3 from J; bases not matched to a gene: 5. Looked up from germline, CDR1 is MDHEN and CDR2 is SYDVKM. This CDR3 has 16 amino acids. The CDR3 nucleotides read TGTGCCAGCAGTTTAGGTCTAGCGGGGGGTGAAGAGACCCAGTACTTC. Protein: CASSLGLAGGEETQYF.

With regard to this clone: This specimen includes other DNA sequences encoding the same CDR3. The chain recombines TRBV4-1 with TRBJ1-1; D is uncertain. The ends were cut back, 4 bases at V and 3 bases at J, with 9 bases in the middle. Germline V lookup: CDR1 MGHRA, CDR2 YSYEKL. This CDR3 is 13 amino acids long. CDR3 coding DNA: TGCGCCAGCAGCCGCCAGGTTGACACTGAAGCTTTCTTT. Its translation is CASSRQVDTEAFF.

The chain recombines TRBV7-2 with TRBJ1-2; TRBD1 matches at 7 bases. The length of the CDR3 is 15 residues. Germline CDR1 SGHTA, CDR2 FQGNSA. Trimming took 5 bases from V and 1 from J; bases not matched to a gene: 7. The CDR3 protein is CASSPGQRINYGYTF. The DNA for the CDR3 is TGTGCCAGCAGCCCGGGACAGAGGATTAACTATGGCTACACCTTC. Variable domain in full (rest from reference TRBV7-2 and TRBJ1-2): GAGVSQSPSNKVTEKGKDVELRCDPISGHTALYWYRQSLGQGLEFLIYFQGNSAPDKSGLPSDRFSAERTGGSVSTLTIQRTQQEDSAVYLCASSPGQRINYGYTFGSGTRLTVV.

V gene TRBV5-1 combines with J gene TRBJ1-2; 8 bases are shared with TRBD1. Germline trimming cut 4 bases from V and 4 bases from J; bases unmatched to any gene: 6. Germline-derived CDR1 and CDR2 are SGHRS and YFSETQ. This CDR3 spans 14 amino acids. The CDR3 DNA is TGCGCCAGCAGCCCGGAGGGGACAGGCTATGGCTACACCTTC. Its protein product is CASSPEGTGYGYTF.

The chain carries TRBV6-5 and TRBJ1-2, with TRBD1 as a possible D gene (5 bases). The V gene lost 6 bases and the J gene lost 5 bases, with 13 bases spanning the gap. The CDR3 loop spans 13 amino acids. CDR1 is MNHEY, CDR2 SVGAGI, per germline. The CDR3 nucleotides are TGTGCCAGCAGAATCCCGGGACTTTATGGCTACACCTTC. It codes for CASRIPGLYGYTF.

This chain uses TRBV20-1 with TRBJ2-3; D is possibly TRBD1 (6 bases). V was pared by 6 bases and J by 6 bases, with 10 bases between. CDR3 size: 11 residues. Germline-derived CDR1 and CDR2 are DFQATT and SNEGSKA (reference sequence). The chain's CDR3 is CSAATGDTQYF. The CDR3 DNA is TGCAGTGCAGCTACAGGGGATACGCAGTATTTT.

As DNA, the CDR3 is TGCGCCAGCACCAGGACAGGGGGCCTGAACACTGAAGCTTTCTTT. This codes for CASTRTGGLNTEAFF. This chain uses TRBV5-1 with TRBJ1-1; 11 positions agree with TRBD1. Trimming took 6 bases from V and 0 from J; bases not matched to a gene: 4. Germline V gene sequence: CDR1 SGHRS, CDR2 YFSETQ. CDR3 length: 15 amino acids.

The chain uses TRBV5-8 and TRBJ2-5; a possible D gene is TRBD2 (7 bases). The CDR3 consists of 15 residues. V lost 2 bases and J lost 4, with 15 bases in between. Germline-derived CDR1 and CDR2 are SGHTS and YDEGEE. CDR3 in DNA: TGTGCCAGCAGCTTCGGAGGGGGGGGGCCAGAGACCCAGTACTTC. Translating it yields CASSFGGGGPETQYF.

This clone was detected only once. The CDR3, as DNA: TGCGCCAGCAGTTCGGGGAGCTCTGGAAACACCATATATTTT. Translated, it gives CASSSGSSGNTIYF. The chain is built from TRBV5-1 and TRBJ1-3; D is unclear. Germline V gene sequence: CDR1 SGHRS, CDR2 YFSETQ. This CDR3 is built from 14 residues. Trimming stripped 5 bases from V and 0 bases from J, with 9 bases between.

In its sample, this clone was seen once. This chain connects TRBV25-1 to TRBJ1-6; D remains ambiguous. The V end was cut by 4 bases, the J end by 10 bases, with 8 bases between. Germline V gene sequence: CDR1 MGHDK, CDR2 SYGVNS. CDR3 length: 12 residues. The CDR3 here is CASSASGSPLHF. The CDR3 DNA sequence: TGTGCCAGCAGTGCCTCGGGATCACCCCTCCACTTT.

CDR3 in DNA: TGTGCCAGCAGCACCCTGGGGGGAGCGAACACCGGGGAGCTGTTTTTT. As protein: CASSTLGGANTGELFF. The rearrangement links TRBV7-8 to TRBJ2-2; tentatively, D is TRBD2 (6 bases). The CDR3 is 16 residues long. The germline V gene encodes CDR1 SGHVS and CDR2 FQNEAQ. The germline V and J ends were trimmed by 5 bases and 0 bases, with 13 bases remaining between them.

The V and J genes are TRBV13 and TRBJ1-5; TRBD1 might be the D (6 bases). Trimming removed 0 bases from V and 3 bases from J, with 12 bases in between. CDR3 length: 16 residues. CDR1 and CDR2 from the germline V gene are PRHDT and FYEKMQ (reference sequence). In DNA, the CDR3 is TGTGCCAGCAGCTTAGGCGGGGGGGGGCTCAATCAGCCCCAGCATTTT. It translates to CASSLGGGGLNQPQHF. Using reference TRBV13 and TRBJ1-5 for the parts outside the CDR3, the full variable domain is AAGVIQSPRHLIKEKRETATLKCYPIPRHDTVYWYQQGPGQDPQFLISFYEKMQSDKGSIPDRFSAQQFSDYHSELNMSSLELGDSALYFCASSLGGGGLNQPQHFGDGTRLSIL.

The chain carries TRBV5-1 and TRBJ1-5; no reliable D call. In germline, CDR1 is SGHRS, CDR2 YFSETQ. V was pared by 2 bases and J by 2 bases, with 5 bases between. The CDR3 contains 13 residues. The CDR3 reads CASSFGGNQPQHF. For the CDR3, the DNA is TGCGCCAGCAGCTTCGGAGGCAATCAGCCCCAGCATTTT. The whole variable domain, filled in from reference TRBV5-1 and TRBJ1-5, reads KAGVTQTPRYLIKTRGQQVTLSCSPISGHRSVSWYQQTPGQGLQFLFEYFSETQRNKGNFPGRFSGRQFSNSRSEMNVSTLELGDSALYLCASSFGGNQPQHFGDGTRLSIL.

This clone has a single count. The J gene is TRBJ2-1, the V gene TRBV2, with 10 positions matching TRBD2. The J segment lost 0 bases and the V segment lost 7 bases, leaving 6 bases of the junction unmatched. Germline V gene lookup returns CDR1 SNHLY and CDR2 FYNNEI. CDR3 length equals 16 residues. The CDR3 loop is CASTKLAGFSYNEQFF. The DNA for the CDR3 is TGTGCCAGCACAAAACTAGCGGGGTTCTCCTACAATGAGCAGTTCTTC.

The chain is built from TRBV3-1 (or the pseudogene TRBV3-2) and TRBJ1-6; 9 bases line up with TRBD1. Germline V gene data show CDR1 as LGHDT and CDR2 as YNNKEL (reference sequence). The CDR3 contains 16 residues. With 3 bases clipped from V and 6 bases from J, the junction kept 6 bases outside the gene matches. CDR3 sequence (DNA): TGTGCCAGCAGCCAGGAGTCGGGACAGGGTAATTCACCCCTCCACTTT. Its translation is CASSQESGQGNSPLHF.

V is TRBV30 and J is TRBJ2-7, with unresolved D. V gave up 4 bases and J gave up 0 bases, with 10 bases separating them. The CDR3 is 13 residues long. CDR1 is GTSNPN and CDR2 is SVGIG in the germline V gene (reference sequence). CDR3 loop: CAWTPVASYEQYF. CDR3 nucleotide sequence: TGTGCCTGGACCCCGGTAGCCTCCTACGAGCAGTACTTC.

The CDR3 nucleotides are TGTGCCAGCAGCTTAGTTCAGACTCAAGAGCAGTACTTC. This translates into CASSLVQTQEQYF. The genes are TRBV5-4 and TRBJ2-7; D gene unclear. The V gene's germline CDR1 is SGHNT and CDR2 YYREEE (reference sequence). The CDR3 is made up of 13 amino acids. V was trimmed by 2 bases and J by 7 bases, leaving 13 bases between them.

The rearrangement links TRBV30 to TRBJ1-1; no firm D call. V dropped 2 bases and J dropped 0 bases, with 10 bases sitting between them. The CDR3 contains 14 residues. Germline V gene sequence: CDR1 GTSNPN, CDR2 SVGIG (reference sequence). CDR3 DNA sequence: TGTGCCTGGAGTAACTTCCCGGTGAACACTGAAGCTTTCTTT. Translation gives CAWSNFPVNTEAFF. The full variable domain, its missing parts supplied by reference TRBV30 and TRBJ1-1, is SQTIHQWPATLVQPVGSPLSLECTVEGTSNPNLYWYRQAAGRGLQLLFYSVGIGQISSEVPQNLSASRPQDRQFILSSKKLLLSDSGFYLCAWSNFPVNTEAFFGQGTRLTVV.

This clone showed up just once. The chain recombines TRBV24-1 with TRBJ2-1, with 7 bases matching TRBD2. Germline V gene lookup returns CDR1 KGHDR and CDR2 SFDVKD. This CDR3 has 16 residues. J lost 7 bases, V lost 4 bases, and 12 bases had no gene match. Here the CDR3 DNA reads TGTGCCACCAGTGACCGCGGGCAGGGAGGGTTTAATGAGCAGTTCTTC. Protein sequence: CATSDRGQGGFNEQFF.

The chain recombines TRBV5-1 with TRBJ2-5, with 11 bases lining up with TRBD2. The germline gives CDR1 SGHRS, CDR2 YFSETQ. J was trimmed by 2 bases and V by 3 bases; bases with no gene match: 3. The CDR3 has 15 residues. The CDR3 is CASSSPSGGQETQYF. The CDR3 DNA reads TGCGCCAGCAGCTCCCCTAGCGGGGGGCAAGAGACCCAGTACTTC.